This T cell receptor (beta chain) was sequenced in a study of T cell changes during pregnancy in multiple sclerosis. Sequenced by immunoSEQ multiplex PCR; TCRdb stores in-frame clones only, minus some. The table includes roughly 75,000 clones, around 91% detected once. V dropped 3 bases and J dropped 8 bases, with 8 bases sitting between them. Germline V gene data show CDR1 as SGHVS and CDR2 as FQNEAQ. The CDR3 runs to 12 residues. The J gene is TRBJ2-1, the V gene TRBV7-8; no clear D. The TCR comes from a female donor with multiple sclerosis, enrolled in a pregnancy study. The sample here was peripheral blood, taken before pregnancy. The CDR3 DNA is TGTGCCAGCAGCTTTAGTGGTTATGAGCAGTTCTTC. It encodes CASSFSGYEQFF. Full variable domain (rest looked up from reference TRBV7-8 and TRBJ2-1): GAGVSQSPRYKVAKRGQDVALRCDPISGHVSLFWYQQALGQGPEFLTYFQNEAQLDKSGLPSDRFFAERPEGSVSTLKIQRTQQEDSAVYLCASSFSGYEQFFGPGTRLTVL.